This is a list of T cell receptor beta chains from one sample in a study of glioma-infiltrating T cells. TCRdb called the multiplex PCR reads again in MiXCR, with one record for every CDR3 protein. The sample lists roughly 100,000 distinct CDR3 sequences, under 30% occurring once. The source material was glioma tissue, nonneoplastic brain tissue, or PBMCs (not recorded which). The receptors originated from a human donor with low-grade glioma or glioblastoma, undergoing nonglioma brain surgery, or in good health (not recorded which). Each CDR3 is given with its conserved first and last residue. The D gene is left open where the match is weak. The size of a clone is reported for some rows only, either as once, few or many, or as a class for expanded clones.

CSAGPKGETQYF	TGCAGTGCCGGGCCTAAGGGGGAGACCCAGTACTTC	TRBV20-1	NA	many	TRBJ2-5
CASSLGGRGTEAFF	TGCGCCAGCAGCCTTGGGGGCAGGGGGACTGAAGCTTTCTTT	TRBV4-3	TRBD1	many	TRBJ1-1
CSASVSQETQYF	TGCAGTGCTAGTGTCAGCCAAGAGACCCAGTACTTC	TRBV20-1	NA	many	TRBJ2-5
CSARDLGRPTYNEQFF	TGCAGTGCTAGAGATCTCGGGCGGCCTACCTACAATGAGCAGTTCTTC	TRBV20-1	NA	many	TRBJ2-1
CASSYSSTGGYGYTF	TGTGCCAGCAGTTACTCGAGTACAGGGGGATATGGCTACACCTTC	TRBV6-6	TRBD1	many	TRBJ1-2
CASSPSRTSYEQYF	TGTGCCAGCAGCCCCTCCCGAACCTCCTACGAGCAGTACTTC	TRBV4-2	NA	NA	TRBJ2-7
CASSRGGYTF	TGTGCCAGCAGCAGGGGAGGCTACACCTTC	TRBV2	NA	many	TRBJ1-2
CASSYGLGDQYF	TGTGCCAGCAGTTACGGACTAGGGGACCAGTATTTT	TRBV6-2/TRBV6-3	TRBD2	many	TRBJ2-3
CSARSWGSGGSDTQYF	TGCAGTGCTAGGAGCTGGGGTAGCGGGGGTTCAGATACGCAGTATTTT	TRBV20-1	TRBD2	many	TRBJ2-3
CASSDPGRIYGYTF	TGTGCCAGCAGTGATCCCGGGCGTATCTATGGCTACACCTTC	TRBV2	NA	many	TRBJ1-2
CASSPRSPGGGGANVLTF	TGCGCCAGCAGCCCCAGAAGCCCAGGGGGCGGTGGGGCCAATGTCCTGACTTTC	TRBV4-1	TRBD1	few	TRBJ2-6
CASSLVGEQPQHF	TGTGCCAGCAGCTTAGTCGGAGAACAGCCCCAGCATTTT	TRBV7-9	NA	NA	TRBJ1-5
CASSLEWTSGNTIYF	TGCGCCAGCAGCTTGGAGTGGACGTCTGGAAACACCATATATTTT	TRBV5-1	NA	few	TRBJ1-3
CASSKTGKQPQHF	TGTGCCAGTAGTAAGACAGGGAAACAGCCCCAGCATTTT	TRBV19	TRBD1	NA	TRBJ1-5
CASSLESYNEQFF	TGTGCCAGCAGCTTAGAGTCCTACAATGAGCAGTTCTTC	TRBV7-2	NA	many	TRBJ2-1
CASSLMGRTEALF	TGTGCCAGCAGTTTGATGGGAAGGACTGAAGCCTTGTTT	TRBV12-3/TRBV12-4	NA	NA	TRBJ1-1